This T cell receptor beta chain was captured in a study of blood T cell repertoires in COVID-19. Overall study: The cDNA or gDNA used as material had been derived from T cells, B-cell-depleted T cells, or PBMCs.

Per the original methods: Amplification with reference gene primers provided the estimates of nucleated cell counts. The assay was immunoSEQ multiplex PCR, and TCRdb's table has in-frame clones only and misses some. Clone size and the V and J calls come from that table; the DNA yielded D and trimming. The table includes roughly 220,000 clones, approximately 84% detected once. The CDR3 is made up of 15 amino acids. Trimming cost V 5 bases and J 4 bases; bases outside gene matches: 6. Germline-derived CDR1 and CDR2 are SEHNR and FQNEAQ (reference sequence). The sequence was collected from a woman aged 55-75 years with acute or convalescent COVID-19. The chain employs TRBV7-9 and TRBJ2-3, with 10 bases identical to TRBD2. Sequences were obtained from peripheral blood. In DNA, the CDR3 is TGTGCCAGCAGCATTAGCGGGGGGAGGTCAGATACGCAGTATTTT. Its protein product is CASSISGGRSDTQYF.